These T cell receptor beta chains were read from a single sample in a study of CD8 T cells in ankylosing spondylitis. From the 5' RACE reads, TCRdb called clonotypes with MiXCR, one entry per CDR3 protein. Of more than 150,000 distinct CDR3 sequences in the sample, 18% were seen once. Sequences were obtained from blood, either unsorted or a sorted T cell fraction (not recorded which). These receptors were taken from a male donor aged 5-29 years with ankylosing spondylitis or in good health (not recorded which). Each CDR3 is given with its conserved first and last residue. A D gene is named only where the DNA matches it firmly. Only part of the rows carry a size: once, few, many, or a class if the clone is expanded.

clone_size: many; j_call: TRBJ1-1; cdr3_length: 11; v_call: TRBV12-3/TRBV12-4; d_call: TRBD1; cdr3_aa: CATQGDTEAFF; cdr3_nt: TGTGCCACCCAGGGGGACACTGAAGCTTTCTTT
clone_size: many; j_call: TRBJ2-5; cdr3_length: 15; v_call: TRBV5-1; d_call: TRBD2; cdr3_aa: CASQGTSGRIETQYF; cdr3_nt: TGCGCCAGCCAAGGGACTAGCGGGAGAATAGAGACCCAGTACTTC
clone_size: -; j_call: TRBJ2-7; cdr3_length: 11; v_call: TRBV6-6; d_call: TRBD1; cdr3_aa: CASSSTGGAYF; cdr3_nt: TGTGCCAGCAGTTCGACAGGGGGTGCGTACTTC
clone_size: many; j_call: TRBJ1-2; cdr3_length: 14; v_call: TRBV5-5; d_call: -; cdr3_aa: CASTSGSRGGGYTF; cdr3_nt: TGTGCCAGCACCTCGGGGTCCAGGGGAGGCGGCTACACCTTC
clone_size: many; j_call: TRBJ2-1; cdr3_length: 12; v_call: TRBV7-2; d_call: -; cdr3_aa: CASSEPPIEQFF; cdr3_nt: TGTGCCAGCAGCGAGCCCCCGATTGAGCAGTTCTTC
clone_size: many; j_call: TRBJ1-5; cdr3_length: 16; v_call: TRBV6-1; d_call: -; cdr3_aa: CASSEAWGGGNQPQHF; cdr3_nt: TGTGCCAGCAGTGAAGCGTGGGGAGGGGGCAATCAGCCCCAGCATTTT
clone_size: few; j_call: TRBJ1-1; cdr3_length: 15; v_call: TRBV30; d_call: TRBD1; cdr3_aa: CAWRAGQGLGTEAFF; cdr3_nt: TGTGCCTGGAGAGCGGGACAGGGGTTAGGCACTGAAGCTTTCTTT
clone_size: many; j_call: TRBJ2-2; cdr3_length: 15; v_call: TRBV4-2; d_call: -; cdr3_aa: CASSPPFANTGELFF; cdr3_nt: TGTGCCAGCAGCCCCCCCTTCGCGAACACCGGGGAGCTGTTTTTT
clone_size: many; j_call: TRBJ2-1; cdr3_length: 17; v_call: TRBV6-1; d_call: TRBD2; cdr3_aa: CASSEPRRGGRGNEQFF; cdr3_nt: TGTGCCAGCAGTGAACCACGAAGGGGCGGGAGAGGGAATGAGCAGTTCTTC
clone_size: once; j_call: TRBJ2-2; cdr3_length: 17; v_call: TRBV7-9; d_call: -; cdr3_aa: CATRRGIGSTNTGELFF; cdr3_nt: TGTGCCACCCGCCGGGGGATAGGCTCGACGAACACCGGGGAGCTGTTTTTT
clone_size: many; j_call: TRBJ1-2; cdr3_length: 14; v_call: TRBV24-1; d_call: -; cdr3_aa: CATSGVDSPLGYTF; cdr3_nt: TGTGCCACCAGTGGGGTGGACAGCCCCCTGGGCTACACCTTC
clone_size: many; j_call: TRBJ2-5; cdr3_length: 13; v_call: TRBV6-2/TRBV6-3; d_call: -; cdr3_aa: CASSYWPTETQYF; cdr3_nt: TGTGCCAGCAGTTACTGGCCAACGGAGACCCAGTACTTC
clone_size: many; j_call: TRBJ2-7; cdr3_length: 14; v_call: TRBV10-3; d_call: -; cdr3_aa: CAISESTKWVEQYF; cdr3_nt: TGTGCCATCAGTGAGTCGACAAAGTGGGTCGAGCAGTACTTC
clone_size: many; j_call: TRBJ2-7; cdr3_length: 11; v_call: TRBV6-6; d_call: -; cdr3_aa: CASVAGGEQYF; cdr3_nt: TGTGCCTCCGTTGCCGGGGGCGAGCAGTACTTC
clone_size: many; j_call: TRBJ2-7; cdr3_length: 14; v_call: TRBV28; d_call: TRBD1; cdr3_aa: CASPPDRGFHEQYF; cdr3_nt: TGTGCCAGCCCGCCGGACAGGGGTTTTCACGAGCAGTACTTC
clone_size: many; j_call: TRBJ2-1; cdr3_length: 16; v_call: TRBV5-1; d_call: -; cdr3_aa: CASSFIAGTSYNEQFF; cdr3_nt: TGCGCCAGCAGCTTTATCGCGGGGACTTCCTACAATGAGCAGTTCTTC
clone_size: many; j_call: TRBJ1-1; cdr3_length: 13; v_call: TRBV5-1; d_call: TRBD1; cdr3_aa: CASSLDRGPEAFF; cdr3_nt: TGCGCCAGCAGCTTGGACAGGGGGCCTGAAGCTTTCTTT
clone_size: many; j_call: TRBJ2-2; cdr3_length: 13; v_call: TRBV5-1; d_call: -; cdr3_aa: CASSFPGTGELFF; cdr3_nt: TGCGCCAGCAGCTTCCCAGGCACCGGGGAGCTGTTTTTT
clone_size: -; j_call: TRBJ2-6; cdr3_length: 21; v_call: TRBV7-8; d_call: TRBD2; cdr3_aa: CASHFLTASGRTRSGANVLTF; cdr3_nt: TGTGCCAGCCACTTCCTAACGGCTAGCGGGAGAACACGCTCTGGGGCCAACGTCCTGACTTTC
clone_size: -; j_call: TRBJ1-4; cdr3_length: 12; v_call: TRBV29-1; d_call: -; cdr3_aa: CSAEQGSEKLFF; cdr3_nt: TGCAGCGCTGAACAGGGTAGTGAAAAACTGTTTTTT
clone_size: many; j_call: TRBJ1-1; cdr3_length: 12; v_call: TRBV29-1; d_call: -; cdr3_aa: CSVKDYSTEAFF; cdr3_nt: TGCAGCGTGAAGGACTACAGCACTGAAGCTTTCTTT
clone_size: many; j_call: TRBJ2-3; cdr3_length: 14; v_call: TRBV28; d_call: -; cdr3_aa: CASSFGVGTNTQYF; cdr3_nt: TGTGCCAGCAGTTTTGGTGTGGGGACCAATACGCAGTATTTT
clone_size: many; j_call: TRBJ2-1; cdr3_length: 14; v_call: TRBV5-1; d_call: TRBD1; cdr3_aa: CASSPGQITNEQFF; cdr3_nt: TGCGCCAGCAGCCCGGGACAGATCACGAATGAGCAGTTCTTC
clone_size: many; j_call: TRBJ2-3; cdr3_length: 16; v_call: TRBV12-3/TRBV12-4; d_call: TRBD1; cdr3_aa: CASSPWDRGGTDTQYF; cdr3_nt: TGTGCCAGCAGTCCCTGGGACAGGGGAGGCACAGATACGCAGTATTTT
clone_size: -; j_call: TRBJ2-1; cdr3_length: 15; v_call: TRBV20-1; d_call: TRBD1; cdr3_aa: CSAADGDRAYNEQFF; cdr3_nt: TGCAGTGCTGCAGACGGGGACAGGGCCTACAATGAGCAGTTCTTC
clone_size: many; j_call: TRBJ2-1; cdr3_length: 15; v_call: TRBV6-4; d_call: -; cdr3_aa: CASSDSHVNGNEQFF; cdr3_nt: TGTGCCAGCAGTGACTCGCACGTCAACGGCAATGAGCAGTTCTTC
clone_size: many; j_call: TRBJ2-3; cdr3_length: 14; v_call: TRBV7-6; d_call: -; cdr3_aa: CASSSATGWDTQYF; cdr3_nt: TGTGCCAGCAGCTCGGCGACGGGGTGGGATACGCAGTATTTT
clone_size: many; j_call: TRBJ2-4; cdr3_length: 16; v_call: TRBV3-1; d_call: TRBD2; cdr3_aa: CASSQDQGLAADIQYF; cdr3_nt: TGTGCCAGCAGCCAAGATCAGGGACTAGCAGCGGACATTCAGTACTTC
clone_size: -; j_call: TRBJ2-7; cdr3_length: 12; v_call: TRBV7-6; d_call: -; cdr3_aa: CASSDDIYEQYF; cdr3_nt: TGTGCCAGCAGCGATGACATCTACGAGCAGTACTTC
clone_size: many; j_call: TRBJ1-4; cdr3_length: 12; v_call: TRBV5-1; d_call: -; cdr3_aa: CASRQQNEKLFF; cdr3_nt: TGCGCCAGCCGGCAGCAGAATGAAAAACTGTTTTTT
clone_size: many; j_call: TRBJ2-3; cdr3_length: 16; v_call: TRBV6-2/TRBV6-3; d_call: TRBD2; cdr3_aa: CASSYPAGASTDTQYF; cdr3_nt: TGTGCCAGCAGTTATCCAGCGGGAGCTAGCACAGATACGCAGTATTTT
clone_size: many; j_call: TRBJ1-5; cdr3_length: 15; v_call: TRBV6-1; d_call: -; cdr3_aa: CASSEAIQGNQPQHF; cdr3_nt: TGTGCCAGCAGTGAAGCGATACAGGGTAATCAGCCCCAGCATTTT
clone_size: many; j_call: TRBJ2-5; cdr3_length: 11; v_call: TRBV4-3; d_call: -; cdr3_aa: CASSQAETQYF; cdr3_nt: TGCGCCAGCAGCCAAGCGGAGACCCAGTACTTC